A single sample gave rise to the 5 T cell receptor beta chains below, sequenced in a study of beta chain features in type 1 diabetes. Reverse transcription of all isolated RNA meant that expressed TCRB transcripts were sequenced. Here immunoSEQ multiplex PCR was the method, and the copy in TCRdb shows in-frame clones only, minus some. The data contain about 900,000 clones, 15% to 20% of them singletons. Sequencing was done on a sample of naive CD4+ T cells from blood. Receptors originate from a woman aged 18-29 years in good health.

There are a few counts of this clone. This chain joins TRBV11-2 and TRBJ2-7, with a tentative D call TRBD1 (5 bases). V was trimmed by 5 bases and J by 0 bases, leaving 11 bases between them. The CDR3 is 14 amino acids. The germline V gene encodes CDR1 SGHAT and CDR2 FQNNGV. DNA for the CDR3: TGTGCCAGCAGCCCCCGACAGAGCTCCTACGAGCAGTACTTC. Translated, it gives CASSPRQSSYEQYF.

The rearrangement joins TRBV6-6 to TRBJ1-1, with D unclear. Trimming removed 3 bases from V and 1 base from J, with 6 bases in between. The CDR3 has 13 residues. Germline loops: CDR1 MNHNY, CDR2 SVGAGI (reference sequence). CDR3 bases: TGTGCCAGCAGTTATCCAGCGAACACTGAAGCTTTCTTT. Translating it yields CASSYPANTEAFF.

This clone was seen more than once but under ten times. This sequence joins TRBV28 and TRBJ2-1, with D uncertain. This CDR3 spans 11 amino acids. Germline assignment: CDR1 MDHEN and CDR2 SYDVKM. V lost 2 bases and J 7 bases, leaving 3 bases between the germline ends. CDR3 DNA sequence: TGTGCCAGCAGTTTAGATAATGAGCAGTTCTTC. Translating gives CASSLDNEQFF.

This clone occurred many times. This chain connects TRBV7-9 to TRBJ2-4, with 7 nucleotides matching TRBD1. The CDR3 covers 14 residues. J was trimmed by 8 bases and V by 5 bases; bases with no gene match: 9. The germline CDR1 and CDR2 sequences are SEHNR and FQNEAQ (reference sequence). The CDR3 nucleotides read TGTGCCAGCAGCAGAGACAGGGCGTTGGACATTCAGTACTTC. Translation gives CASSRDRALDIQYF. The full variable domain, completed using reference TRBV7-9 and TRBJ2-4, is DTGVSQNPRHKITKRGQNVTFRCDPISEHNRLYWYRQTLGQGPEFLTYFQNEAQLEKSRLLSDRFSAERPKGSFSTLEIQRTEQGDSAMYLCASSRDRALDIQYFGAGTRLSVL.

This clone was seen only a few times. V usage is TRBV18 and J usage is TRBJ2-5; 8 bases line up with TRBD1. Unmatched junction bases numbered 5, after V lost 8 bases and J lost 3 bases. The CDR3 consists of 13 residues. From germline, CDR1 is KGHSH and CDR2 LQKENI. The CDR3 sequence is CASLGQAEETQYF. The CDR3 nucleotides read TGTGCCAGCCTGGGACAGGCTGAAGAGACCCAGTACTTC.